This T cell receptor (beta chain) comes out of a study of T-cell memory formation after mild COVID-19. Study-wide context: The study found TCR clusters largely donor specific.

This CDR3 contains 15 residues. Germline CDR1 is SGHRS and CDR2 is YFSETQ. Unmatched junction bases numbered 7, after V lost 4 bases and J lost 2 bases. Regarding the study as a whole: CD8+ contracting clones occupied EMRA, while CD4+ ones occupied mainly CM and EM. Several responding clones turned up in pre-infection memory, indicating that cross-reactive memory may have taken part.

The sample holds a few counts of this clonotype. Antigen: not known. TCRdb recomputed calls from the 5' RACE reads with MiXCR, one row per CDR3 protein. Among about 200,000 distinct CDR3 sequences listed, roughly 17% were seen once. This rearrangement joins TRBV5-1 to TRBJ2-5; 8 bases fit TRBD1. Sequenced material: PBMCs or a T cell subset sorted from them (not recorded which). The sequence came from an adult woman who had mild COVID-19 (a few samples of this study predate the infection). Cell type and time point are not known. The CDR3 DNA follows: TGCGCCAGCAGCACAGGGGGACAGAATCAAGAGACCCAGTACTTC. This codes for CASSTGGQNQETQYF.